This T cell receptor (beta chain) was profiled in a study of shared clonotypes between healthy human individuals. The study's findings and limits: It was the few donors that limited the genetic and exposure-history diversity represented. For naive CD4 cells, roughly 4.6% of clonotypes were shared across a handful of donors.

With respect to this clone: The antigen remains unidentified.

As processed by the authors: ImmunoSEQ output lacked quality scores and full-length reads, limiting matched filtering. Sequencing was performed with immunoSEQ multiplex PCR; in TCRdb, only in-frame clones are kept and a portion is missing. V and J calls and clone size are given by that table; D and trimming were obtained from the DNA. This sample carries around 120,000 clones, about 72% of them seen once, and the ten largest clones take about 24%. The CD8 memory sample joined CD45RO+ cells and CCR7-negative CD45RA+ cells. The length of the CDR3 is 17 residues. With V trimmed by 3 bases and J by 5 bases, 15 bases remained unmatched. Germline V gene sequence: CDR1 MNHEY, CDR2 SMNVEV (reference sequence).

The chain has TRBV27 and TRBJ2-5; TRBD2 agrees at 7 bases. The material sequenced was memory CD8+ T cells sorted from blood. The subset is: CD45RO+ cells pooled with CCR7-negative TemRA cells. This TCR came from a woman aged 30 to 39 in good health. The CDR3 nucleotides are TGTGCCAGCAGTTTGGGTCTCGACGGGGCGCGGGGGGAGACCCAGTACTTC. Protein sequence: CASSLGLDGARGETQYF.